This passage covers 10 T cell receptor beta chains from one sample sequenced in a study of T cell responses to AZD1222 COVID-19 vaccine. The data were produced by immunoSEQ multiplex PCR, yet TCRdb's version contains in-frame clones alone and is incomplete. The sample contains about 120,000 clones, over 70% of which appear only once. Source: peripheral blood, taken on day 0 of AZD1222 vaccination. The receptors were gathered from an adult in good health.

J is TRBJ1-5 and V is TRBV12-3 or TRBV12-4; D is uncertain. Trimming took 5 bases from V and 3 from J, leaving 5 bases between them. CDR3 size: 12 residues. The CDR3 sequence is CASSLLNQPQHF. Written as DNA, the CDR3 is TGTGCCAGCAGTCTACTCAATCAGCCCCAGCATTTT.

The gene calls are TRBV2 and TRBJ1-2, with 8 bases matching TRBD1. J gave up 11 bases and V 5 bases, and 13 bases lay outside the gene matches. Germline CDR1 reads SNHLY; CDR2 reads FYNNEI. CDR3 size: 14 residues. The CDR3 DNA follows: TGTGCCAGCAGTTCAGGACAGGGCCTCCAAAGTTACACCTTC. It codes for CASSSGQGLQSYTF. Using reference TRBV2 and TRBJ1-2 for the parts outside the CDR3, the full variable domain is EPEVTQTPSHQVTQMGQEVILRCVPISNHLYFYWYRQILGQKVEFLVSFYNNEISEKSEIFDDQFSVERPDGSNFTLKIRSTKLEDSAMYFCASSSGQGLQSYTFGSGTRLTVV.

The gene calls are TRBV7-2 and TRBJ1-1, with no clear D. Germline loops: CDR1 SGHTA, CDR2 FQGNSA. The V end was cut by 6 bases, the J end by 3 bases, with 17 bases between. The CDR3 sequence is 15 residues long. Here the CDR3 reads CASRPMGNVYTEAFF. The CDR3 DNA reads TGTGCCAGCAGACCAATGGGTAACGTTTACACTGAAGCTTTCTTT.

This clone was counted once. The rearrangement joins TRBV7-8 to TRBJ1-2; 7 bases map to TRBD1. This CDR3 is built from 13 residues. V gave up 5 bases and J gave up 1 base; unmatched junction bases: 1. Germline V gives CDR1 SGHVS, CDR2 FQNEAQ. The CDR3 protein is CASSTGVNYGYTF. CDR3 nucleotides: TGTGCCAGCAGCACAGGGGTTAACTATGGCTACACCTTC.

This chain joins TRBV7-2 and TRBJ2-7; 10 bases are shared with TRBD2. This CDR3 contains 16 residues. The V gene end was trimmed by 1 base and the J gene end by 4 bases; junction bases not matched to a gene: 7. Germline CDR1 reads SGHTA; CDR2 reads FQGNSA. Here the CDR3 reads CASSLGLAGGRYEQYF. In DNA form, the CDR3 reads TGTGCCAGCAGCTTAGGTTTAGCGGGAGGTCGGTACGAGCAGTACTTC.

V and J are TRBV5-5 and TRBJ1-6; a weak D match, TRBD1 (6 bases). V lost 5 bases and J 0 bases, leaving 12 bases between the germline ends. The CDR3 has 16 amino acids. CDR1 is SGHKS, CDR2 YYEKEE, per germline (reference sequence). The CDR3 protein is CASRGDISSYNSPLHF. CDR3 coding DNA: TGTGCCAGCAGGGGGGACATCAGCTCCTATAATTCACCCCTCCACTTT.

This clone was observed a few times. This sequence joins TRBV29-1 and TRBJ2-1; D is ambiguous. Germline values: CDR1 SQVTM, CDR2 ANQGSEA. Trimming pared 4 bases from V and 9 bases from J, leaving 10 bases between. The CDR3 covers 11 residues. The CDR3 region has the DNA TGCAGCGTTGGCCCCTCCGCTGAGCAGTTCTTC. Encoded protein: CSVGPSAEQFF.

The chain couples TRBV27 to TRBJ2-3; D is ambiguous. CDR1 is MNHEY, CDR2 SMNVEV, per germline (reference sequence). The V and J ends lost 1 base and 6 bases respectively, with 8 bases between them. The CDR3 is 13 amino acids. The DNA of the CDR3 is TGTGCCAGCAGTTTATACCCAAGGGATACGCAGTATTTT. Translation gives CASSLYPRDTQYF.

The chain links TRBV4-2 to TRBJ1-2; the D gene is possibly TRBD1 (6 bases). Trimming left V 0 bases short and J 4 bases short, with 12 bases between. Per the germline V gene, CDR1 is LGHNA and CDR2 is YNFKEQ. This CDR3 has 15 residues. The CDR3 loop reads CASSQDRTAAYGYTF. CDR3 DNA: TGTGCCAGCAGCCAAGATAGGACAGCTGCCTATGGCTACACCTTC.

The rearrangement uses TRBV10-2 and TRBJ1-2; D call uncertain. The CDR3 loop spans 14 amino acids. The germline CDR1 and CDR2 sequences are WSHSY and SAAADI. Trimming shortened V by 0 bases and J by 4 bases, and 9 bases separated the two germline ends. CDR3: CASSESGRFYGYTF. CDR3 nucleotide sequence: TGCGCCAGCAGTGAGTCGGGCCGATTCTATGGCTACACCTTC.